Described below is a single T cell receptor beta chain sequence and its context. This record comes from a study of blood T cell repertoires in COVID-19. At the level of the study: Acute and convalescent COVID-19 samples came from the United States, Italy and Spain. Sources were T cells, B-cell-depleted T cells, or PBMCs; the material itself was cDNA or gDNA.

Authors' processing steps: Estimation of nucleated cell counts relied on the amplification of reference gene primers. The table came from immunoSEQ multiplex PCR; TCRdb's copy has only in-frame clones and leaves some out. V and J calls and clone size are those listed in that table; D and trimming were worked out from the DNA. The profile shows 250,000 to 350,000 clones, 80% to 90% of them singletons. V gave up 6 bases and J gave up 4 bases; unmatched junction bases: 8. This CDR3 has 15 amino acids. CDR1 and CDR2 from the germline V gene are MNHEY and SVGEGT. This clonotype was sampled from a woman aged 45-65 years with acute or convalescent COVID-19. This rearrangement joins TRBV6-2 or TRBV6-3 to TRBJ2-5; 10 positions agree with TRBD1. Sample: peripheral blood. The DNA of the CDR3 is TGTGCCAGCAGCAAGAGAGGACAGGGGGGAGAGACCCAGTACTTC. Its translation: CASSKRGQGGETQYF.